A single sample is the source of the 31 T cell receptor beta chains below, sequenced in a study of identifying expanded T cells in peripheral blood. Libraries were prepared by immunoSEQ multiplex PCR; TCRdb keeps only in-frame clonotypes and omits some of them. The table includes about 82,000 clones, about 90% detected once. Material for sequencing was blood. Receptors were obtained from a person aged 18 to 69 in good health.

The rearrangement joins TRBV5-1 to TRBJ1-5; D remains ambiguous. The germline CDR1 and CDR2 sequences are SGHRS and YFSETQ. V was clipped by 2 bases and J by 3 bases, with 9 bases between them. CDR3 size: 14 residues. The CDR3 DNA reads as TGCGCCAGCAGCTTTTCGCGTGCCAATCAGCCCCAGCATTTT. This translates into CASSFSRANQPQHF.

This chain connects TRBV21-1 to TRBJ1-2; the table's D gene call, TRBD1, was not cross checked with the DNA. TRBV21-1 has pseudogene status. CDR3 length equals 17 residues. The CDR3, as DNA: TGTGCCAGCAGCAAAAAAGCTTTGGGACAGGGTAACTATGGCTACACCTTC. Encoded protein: CASSKKALGQGNYGYTF.

CDR3 nucleotide sequence: TGTGCCAGCAGCTTTGGACCGTCGGAGCAGTTCTTC. Protein: CASSFGPSEQFF. The chain carries TRBV7-6 and TRBJ2-1; D gene unclear. Looked up from germline, CDR1 is SGHVS and CDR2 is FNYEAQ. V lost 3 bases and J lost 10, with 10 bases in between. The CDR3 is 12 residues long.

The CDR3 region has the DNA TGTGCCATCAGTATGAACACTGAAGCTTTCTTT. Translated: CAISMNTEAFF. The chain joins TRBV10-3 to TRBJ1-1; D not certain. The V end lost 5 bases, the J end lost 0 bases, and 1 base lay between the germline ends. CDR1 is ENHRY and CDR2 is SYGVKD in the germline V gene. This CDR3 contains 11 residues.

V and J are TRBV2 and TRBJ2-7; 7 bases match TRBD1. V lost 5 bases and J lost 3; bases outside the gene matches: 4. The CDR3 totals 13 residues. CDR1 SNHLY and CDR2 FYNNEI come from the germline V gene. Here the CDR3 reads CASSRDRVYEQYF. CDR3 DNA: TGTGCCAGCAGTAGGGACAGAGTCTACGAGCAGTACTTC.

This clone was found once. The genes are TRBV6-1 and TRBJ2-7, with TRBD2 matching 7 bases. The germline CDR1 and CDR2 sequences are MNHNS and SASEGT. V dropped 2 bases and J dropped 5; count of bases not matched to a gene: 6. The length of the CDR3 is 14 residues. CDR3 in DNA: TGTGCCAGCAGTGAAACACTAGCGAGCGACGAGCAGTACTTC. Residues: CASSETLASDEQYF.

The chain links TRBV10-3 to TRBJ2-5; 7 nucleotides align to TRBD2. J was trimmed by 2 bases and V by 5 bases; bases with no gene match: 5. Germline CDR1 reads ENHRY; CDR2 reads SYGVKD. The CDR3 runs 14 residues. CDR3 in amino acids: CAISSGVRQETQYF. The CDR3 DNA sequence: TGTGCCATCAGTAGCGGGGTCAGACAAGAGACCCAGTACTTC.

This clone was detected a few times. CDR3 residues: CASSAEDSLYGYTF. The CDR3 DNA follows: TGTGCCAGCAGCGCTGAGGACAGCCTCTATGGCTACACCTTC. V gene TRBV2 combines with J gene TRBJ1-2, with D possibly matching TRBD1 (6 bases). The V gene lost 6 bases and the J gene lost 4 bases, with 15 bases spanning the gap. CDR3 length equals 14 residues. Looked up from germline, CDR1 is SNHLY and CDR2 is FYNNEI.

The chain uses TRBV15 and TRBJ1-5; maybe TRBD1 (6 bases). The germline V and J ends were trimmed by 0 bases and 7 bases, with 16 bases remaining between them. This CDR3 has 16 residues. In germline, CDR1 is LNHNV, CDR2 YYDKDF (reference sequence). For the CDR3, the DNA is TGTGCCACCAGCAGAGATGGGGCAGGGGTAGGGCAGCCCCAGCATTTT. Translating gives CATSRDGAGVGQPQHF. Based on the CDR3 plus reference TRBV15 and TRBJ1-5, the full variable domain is DAMVIQNPRYQVTQFGKPVTLSCSQTLNHNVMYWYQQKSSQAPKLLFHYYDKDFNNEADTPDNFQSRRPNTSFCFLDIRSPGLGDTAMYLCATSRDGAGVGQPQHFGDGTRLSIL.

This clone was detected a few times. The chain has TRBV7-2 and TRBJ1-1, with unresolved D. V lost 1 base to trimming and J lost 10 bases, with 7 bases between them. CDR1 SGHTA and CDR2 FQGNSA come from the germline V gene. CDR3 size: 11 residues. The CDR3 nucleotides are TGTGCCAGCAGCTTAGAGGTAGGAGCTTTCTTT. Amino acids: CASSLEVGAFF.

CDR3 nucleotides: TGTGCCAGCAGAGGACCAGGGGACCCGAACAATGAGCAGTTCTTC. Translated: CASRGPGDPNNEQFF. This chain uses TRBV6-1 with TRBJ2-1; D possibly corresponds to TRBD1 (6 bases). Trimming stripped 6 bases from V and 5 bases from J, with 17 bases between. The length of the CDR3 is 15 residues. Germline assignment: CDR1 MNHNS and CDR2 SASEGT.

This CDR3 reads CASSLRTANTGELFF. The DNA for the CDR3 is TGTGCCAGCAGCCTTAGGACAGCGAACACCGGGGAGCTGTTTTTT. The rearrangement uses TRBV9 and TRBJ2-2, with a tentative D call TRBD1 (6 bases). Trimming removed 4 bases at V and 0 bases at J, with 10 bases between. This CDR3 is built from 15 residues. From germline, CDR1 is SGDLS and CDR2 YYNGEE.

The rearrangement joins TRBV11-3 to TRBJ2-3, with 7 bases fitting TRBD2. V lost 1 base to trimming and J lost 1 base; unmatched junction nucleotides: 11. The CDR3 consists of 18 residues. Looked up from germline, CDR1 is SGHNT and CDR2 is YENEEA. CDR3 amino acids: CASSLGWGGKLRTDTQYF. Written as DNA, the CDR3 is TGTGCCAGCAGCTTAGGCTGGGGAGGGAAACTCCGCACAGATACGCAGTATTTT.

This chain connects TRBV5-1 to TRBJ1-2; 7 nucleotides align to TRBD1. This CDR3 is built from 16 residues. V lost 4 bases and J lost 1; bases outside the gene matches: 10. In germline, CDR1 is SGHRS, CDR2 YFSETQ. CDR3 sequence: CASSALRGPHNYGYTF. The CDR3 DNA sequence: TGCGCCAGCAGCGCCTTAAGGGGGCCCCATAACTATGGCTACACCTTC.

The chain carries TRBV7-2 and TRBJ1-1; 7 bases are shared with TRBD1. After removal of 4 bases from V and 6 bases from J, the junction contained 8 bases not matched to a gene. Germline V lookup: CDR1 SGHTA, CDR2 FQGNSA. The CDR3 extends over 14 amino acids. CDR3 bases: TGTGCCAGCAGCTCCAACAGGGGTGGGGCTGAAGCTTTCTTT. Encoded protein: CASSSNRGGAEAFF.

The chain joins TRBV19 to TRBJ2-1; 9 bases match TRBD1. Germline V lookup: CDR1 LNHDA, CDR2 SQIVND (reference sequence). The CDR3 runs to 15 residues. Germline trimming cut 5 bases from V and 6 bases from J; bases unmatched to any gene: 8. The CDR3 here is CASSPSGTGLNEQFF. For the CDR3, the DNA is TGTGCCAGTAGTCCCTCCGGGACAGGGCTCAATGAGCAGTTCTTC.

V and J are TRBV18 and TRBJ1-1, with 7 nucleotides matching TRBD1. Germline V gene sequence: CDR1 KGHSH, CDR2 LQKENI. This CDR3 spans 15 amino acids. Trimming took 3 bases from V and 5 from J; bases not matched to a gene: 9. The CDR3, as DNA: TGTGCCAGCTCACCTAGACAGGGTTACGGGACTGAAGCTTTCTTT. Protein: CASSPRQGYGTEAFF.

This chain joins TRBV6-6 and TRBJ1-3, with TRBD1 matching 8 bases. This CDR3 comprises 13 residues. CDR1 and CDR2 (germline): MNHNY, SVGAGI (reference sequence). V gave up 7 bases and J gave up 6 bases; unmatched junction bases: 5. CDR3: CASIPDRANTIYF. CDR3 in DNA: TGTGCCAGCATCCCGGACAGGGCAAACACCATATATTTT.

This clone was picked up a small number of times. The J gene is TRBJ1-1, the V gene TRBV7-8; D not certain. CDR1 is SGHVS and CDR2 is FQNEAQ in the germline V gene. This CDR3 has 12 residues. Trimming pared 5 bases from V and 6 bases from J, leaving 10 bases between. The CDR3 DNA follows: TGTGCCAGCAGCCTAAGAACTTCTGAAGCTTTCTTT. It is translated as CASSLRTSEAFF.

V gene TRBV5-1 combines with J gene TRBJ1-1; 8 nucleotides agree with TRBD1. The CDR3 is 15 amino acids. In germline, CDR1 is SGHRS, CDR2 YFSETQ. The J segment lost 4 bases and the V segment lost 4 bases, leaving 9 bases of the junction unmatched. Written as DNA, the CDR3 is TGCGCCAGCAGCCAAGGACAGGGAAAAGGCACTGAAGCTTTCTTT. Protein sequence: CASSQGQGKGTEAFF.

The CDR3 sequence is CASRQPGTGGYGYTF. The CDR3 bases are TGTGCCAGCAGGCAACCCGGGACAGGAGGCTATGGCTACACCTTC. The chain is built from TRBV27 and TRBJ1-2; 8 bases are a match to TRBD1. The CDR3 has 15 residues. Per germline, CDR1 MNHEY and CDR2 SMNVEV (reference sequence). Trimming took 6 bases from V and 4 from J; bases not matched to a gene: 10.

The CDR3 nucleotides read TGCGCCAGCAGCCATCGGGGTGGGAAGGCTTCCTTTGATAACTATGGCTACACCTTC. This gives the protein CASSHRGGKASFDNYGYTF. V gene TRBV4-3 combines with J gene TRBJ1-2; D is unresolved. Germline V gene sequence: CDR1 LGHNA, CDR2 YSLEER. Deletions cut 3 bases from V and 1 base from J, with 24 bases between. CDR3 length equals 19 residues.

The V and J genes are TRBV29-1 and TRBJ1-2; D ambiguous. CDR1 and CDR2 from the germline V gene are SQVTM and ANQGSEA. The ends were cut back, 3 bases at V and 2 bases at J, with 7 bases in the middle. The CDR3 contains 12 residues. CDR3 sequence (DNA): TGCAGCGTTGAGACTACCAACTATGGCTACACCTTC. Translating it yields CSVETTNYGYTF.

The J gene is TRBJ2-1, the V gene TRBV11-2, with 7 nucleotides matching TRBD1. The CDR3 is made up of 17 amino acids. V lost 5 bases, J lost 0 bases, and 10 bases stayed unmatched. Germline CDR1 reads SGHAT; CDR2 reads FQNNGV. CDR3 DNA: TGTGCCAGCAGCGGGGGCTACGACAGGGTCTCCTACAATGAGCAGTTCTTC. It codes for CASSGGYDRVSYNEQFF. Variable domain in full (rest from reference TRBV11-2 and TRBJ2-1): EAGVAQSPRYKIIEKRQSVAFWCNPISGHATLYWYQQILGQGPKLLIQFQNNGVVDDSQLPKDRFSAERLKGVDSTLKIQPAKLEDSAVYLCASSGGYDRVSYNEQFFGPGTRLTVL.

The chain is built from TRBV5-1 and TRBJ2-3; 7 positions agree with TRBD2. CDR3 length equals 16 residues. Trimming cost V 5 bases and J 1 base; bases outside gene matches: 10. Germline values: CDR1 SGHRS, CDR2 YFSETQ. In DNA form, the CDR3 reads TGCGCCAGCAGTCGTTCCCCCAGCGGGGGCACAGATACGCAGTATTTT. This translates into CASSRSPSGGTDTQYF.

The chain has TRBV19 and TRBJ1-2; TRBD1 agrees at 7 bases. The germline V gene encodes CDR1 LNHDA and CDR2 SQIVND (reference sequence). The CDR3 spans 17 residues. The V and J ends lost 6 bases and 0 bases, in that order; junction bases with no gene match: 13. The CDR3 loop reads CASRAHTPGQTNYGYTF. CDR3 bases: TGTGCCAGTAGGGCCCATACACCGGGACAGACTAACTATGGCTACACCTTC.

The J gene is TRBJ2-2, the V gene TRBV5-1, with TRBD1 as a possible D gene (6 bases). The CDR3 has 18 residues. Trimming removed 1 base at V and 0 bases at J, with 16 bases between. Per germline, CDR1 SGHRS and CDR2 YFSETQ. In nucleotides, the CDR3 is TGCGCCAGCAGCTTGCCTACGGACAGTCTCGCGAACACCGGGGAGCTGTTTTTT. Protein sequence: CASSLPTDSLANTGELFF.

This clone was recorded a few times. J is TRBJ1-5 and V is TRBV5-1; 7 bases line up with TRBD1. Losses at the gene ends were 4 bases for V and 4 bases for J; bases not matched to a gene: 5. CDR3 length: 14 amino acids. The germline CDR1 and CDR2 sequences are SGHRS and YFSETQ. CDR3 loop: CASSAGQVNQPQHF. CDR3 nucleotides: TGCGCCAGCAGCGCTGGACAGGTGAATCAGCCCCAGCATTTT.

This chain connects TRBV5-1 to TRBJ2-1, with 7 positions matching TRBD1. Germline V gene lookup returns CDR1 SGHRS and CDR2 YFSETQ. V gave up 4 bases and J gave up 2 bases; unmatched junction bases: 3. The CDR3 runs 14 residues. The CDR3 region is CASSPGTAYNEQFF. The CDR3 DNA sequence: TGCGCCAGCAGCCCAGGGACAGCCTACAATGAGCAGTTCTTC.

In DNA form, the CDR3 reads TGCGCCAGCAGCCAAGACCGGGTCCCTAATGAAAAACTGTTTTTT. Translating gives CASSQDRVPNEKLFF. The chain uses TRBV4-3 and TRBJ1-4, with D uncertain. Trimming shortened V by 0 bases and J by 3 bases, and 8 bases separated the two germline ends. The CDR3 has 15 residues. Germline assignment: CDR1 LGHNA and CDR2 YSLEER.

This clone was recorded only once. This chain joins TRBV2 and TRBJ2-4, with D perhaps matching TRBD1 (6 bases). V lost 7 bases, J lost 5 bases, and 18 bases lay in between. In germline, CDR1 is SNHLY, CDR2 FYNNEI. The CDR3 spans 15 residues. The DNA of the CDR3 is TGTGCCAGCACGTCTGGGGGCCTGGGCCAAAACATTCAGTACTTC. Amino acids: CASTSGGLGQNIQYF. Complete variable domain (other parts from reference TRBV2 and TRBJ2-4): EPEVTQTPSHQVTQMGQEVILRCVPISNHLYFYWYRQILGQKVEFLVSFYNNEISEKSEIFDDQFSVERPDGSNFTLKIRSTKLEDSAMYFCASTSGGLGQNIQYFGAGTRLSVL.